This entry features one T cell receptor beta chain sequence. Data came from immunoSEQ multiplex PCR; TCRdb stores just in-frame clones and leaves some out. The table includes some 150,000 clones, about four fifths detected once. With 5 bases removed from V and 0 bases from J, the gap between germline ends came to 11 bases. Germline-derived CDR1 and CDR2 are LNHDA and SQIVND (reference sequence). The CDR3 covers 15 residues. The data originate from a study of blood T cell repertoires in COVID-19. Study-level background: Samples taken during acute and convalescent COVID-19 were collected in the United States, Italy and Spain.

The V call is TRBV19, the J call TRBJ1-3; weak D call: TRBD1 (6 bases). This clonotype was sampled from a human donor with acute or convalescent COVID-19. The donor label of this sample is uncertain. The sequencing sample was made of peripheral blood. The CDR3 loop reads CASSPRTVSGNTIYF. The CDR3 DNA reads as TGTGCCAGTAGTCCTCGGACAGTCTCTGGAAACACCATATATTTT.